This note documents a single TCR beta chain sequence. This sample is drawn from a study of blood T cell repertoires in COVID-19. As for the study in general: Material from acute and convalescent COVID-19 was sourced from the United States, Italy and Spain.

The data were produced by immunoSEQ multiplex PCR, yet TCRdb's version contains in-frame clones alone and is incomplete. The profile shows about 330,000 clones, about 87% of them singletons. The receptor was isolated from a man aged 30 to 45 with COVID-19, enrolled during active disease. Sample: peripheral blood.

The CDR3 loop is CASSLAVGLAGETQYF. The DNA of the CDR3 is TGCGCCAGCAGCTTGGCCGTGGGACTAGCGGGAGAGACCCAGTACTTC. The chain joins TRBV5-1 to TRBJ2-5; 12 bases align to TRBD2. CDR3 size: 16 residues. V was pared by 0 bases and J by 4 bases, with 4 bases of the junction left unmatched. Germline CDR1 is SGHRS and CDR2 is YFSETQ.